This is a list of T cell receptor beta chains from one sample in a study of T cells in Graves' hyperthyroidism and ophthalmopathy. TCRdb re-analysed the multiplex PCR reads in MiXCR, keeping a single row per CDR3 protein. The data show more than 450,000 distinct CDR3 sequences, approximately 20% seen once. Sequenced input: blood. These receptors were taken from a man aged 35 to 55 with Graves' ophthalmopathy. Each CDR3 is given with its conserved first and last residue. A D gene is named only where the DNA matches it firmly. The size of a clone is reported for some rows only, either as once, few or many, or as a class for expanded clones.

-	13	-	TRBV30	TRBJ2-5	CAWGRDRQETQYF	TGTGCCTGGGGGAGGGACAGGCAAGAGACCCAGTACTTC
-	13	-	TRBV10-3	TRBJ1-1	CAISGGSDTEAFF	TGTGCCATCAGTGGGGGGTCGGACACTGAAGCTTTCTTT
TRBD2	15	-	TRBV5-1	TRBJ2-5	CASSSGGSGMETQYF	TGCGCCAGCAGCTCCGGAGGTAGCGGGATGGAGACCCAGTACTTC
-	13	-	TRBV20-1	TRBJ1-5	CSAYQGFGQPQHF	TGCAGTGCGTACCAGGGATTTGGTCAGCCCCAGCATTTT
-	13	few	TRBV27	TRBJ1-5	CASSLRANRPQHF	TGTGCCAGCAGTCTTAGGGCCAATCGGCCCCAGCATTTT
-	13	few	TRBV18	TRBJ2-7	CASSPISWREQYF	TGTGCCAGCTCACCCATCAGTTGGCGCGAGCAGTACTTC
-	13	-	TRBV12-3/TRBV12-4	TRBJ1-1	CASSFGGHAEAFF	TGTGCCAGCAGTTTCGGGGGGCACGCTGAAGCTTTCTTT
-	17	few	TRBV5-5	TRBJ1-2	CASSLGQALSAGYGYTF	TGTGCCAGCAGCTTGGGACAGGCCCTCTCGGCCGGCTATGGCTACACCTTC
-	13	many	TRBV6-1	TRBJ2-7	CASKRASGDEQYF	TGTGCCAGCAAACGGGCCTCCGGGGACGAGCAGTACTTC
-	15	few	TRBV2	TRBJ2-3	CASSQSTRFEGTQYF	TGTGCCAGCAGTCAATCGACAAGGTTTGAGGGGACGCAGTATTTT
-	12	-	TRBV4-1	TRBJ2-7	CASSPEGGEQYF	TGCGCCAGCAGCCCTGAGGGGGGGGAGCAGTACTTC
-	14	-	TRBV4-2	TRBJ1-1	CASSHSGIGTEAFF	TGTGCCAGCAGCCATTCAGGAATCGGGACTGAAGCTTTCTTT
TRBD1	17	many	TRBV24-1	TRBJ2-1	CATSAGTSGGEGNEQFF	TGTGCCACCAGTGCCGGCACTTCAGGGGGCGAGGGCAATGAGCAGTTCTTC
TRBD2	13	-	TRBV6-1	TRBJ2-7	CASRLAGVYEQYF	TGTGCCAGCAGACTAGCGGGAGTGTACGAGCAGTACTTC
-	17	-	TRBV7-2	TRBJ2-5	CASSAGLRIGGLETQYF	TGTGCCAGCAGCGCTGGGCTGCGAATAGGGGGTCTAGAGACCCAGTACTTC
TRBD1	17	once	TRBV9	TRBJ1-6	CASSVERSGTGNSPLHF	TGTGCCAGCAGCGTAGAGCGCAGTGGGACAGGGAATTCACCCCTCCACTTT
TRBD1	14	many	TRBV12-3/TRBV12-4	TRBJ1-5	CASSRRQGDQPQHF	TGTGCCAGCAGCCGCCGACAGGGGGATCAGCCCCAGCATTTT
-	14	-	TRBV6-5	TRBJ2-2	CASSYSRVIGELFF	TGTGCCAGCAGTTACAGCAGGGTCATCGGGGAGCTGTTTTTT
TRBD1	13	once	TRBV19	TRBJ2-7	CASSRTGVWEQYF	TGTGCCAGTAGCCGGACAGGGGTCTGGGAGCAGTACTTC
-	15	-	TRBV20-1	TRBJ2-3	CSAEDPARGTDTQYF	TGCAGTGCTGAAGACCCGGCCAGGGGCACAGATACGCAGTATTTT
-	20	few	TRBV5-1	TRBJ1-4	CASSPYGPLNSLATNEKLFF	TGCGCCAGCAGCCCGTATGGACCCCTTAACTCACTTGCAACTAATGAAAAACTGTTTTTT
-	11	many	TRBV20-1	TRBJ2-5	CSAKKRETQYF	TGCAGTGCTAAAAAACGGGAGACCCAGTACTTC
-	13	many	TRBV28	TRBJ1-1	CASKFTANTEAFF	TGTGCCAGCAAATTTACGGCGAACACTGAAGCTTTCTTT
-	13	-	TRBV7-3	TRBJ1-5	CASSRMNGQPQHF	TGTGCCAGCAGTCGCATGAACGGTCAGCCCCAGCATTTT
TRBD1	16	-	TRBV6-2/TRBV6-3	TRBJ1-2	CASKEGARSLYYGYTF	TGTGCCAGCAAGGAGGGGGCGCGGTCTTTATACTATGGCTACACCTTC
-	15	-	TRBV12-3/TRBV12-4	TRBJ1-1	CASSLMARQNTEAFF	TGTGCCAGCAGTTTAATGGCCAGACAGAACACTGAAGCTTTCTTT
-	12	few	TRBV12-3/TRBV12-4	TRBJ1-1	CASLRARTEAFF	TGTGCCTCCCTTAGGGCCAGGACTGAAGCTTTCTTT
-	14	-	TRBV7-2	TRBJ2-1	CASSYRRAGNEQFF	TGTGCCAGCAGCTACAGGAGGGCAGGGAATGAGCAGTTCTTC
TRBD2	16	few	TRBV13	TRBJ2-3	CASGLAGGPGTDTQYF	TGTGCCAGCGGACTAGCGGGGGGTCCAGGCACAGATACGCAGTATTTT
-	14	few	TRBV6-1	TRBJ2-7	CASRRTPGSYEQYF	TGTGCCAGCAGACGAACGCCGGGATCCTACGAGCAGTACTTC
-	13	few	TRBV27	TRBJ1-6	CASSGTYNSPLHF	TGTGCCAGCAGTGGGACTTATAATTCACCCCTCCACTTT
TRBD2	16	many	TRBV6-1	TRBJ2-1	CASSFTSSGSVNEQFF	TGTGCCAGCAGTTTCACCTCTAGCGGGAGTGTCAATGAGCAGTTCTTC
-	14	-	TRBV10-1	TRBJ1-2	CASSERRGNYGYTF	TGCGCCAGCAGTGAACGTAGGGGCAACTATGGCTACACCTTC
-	13	-	TRBV5-8	TRBJ1-2	CASSYDRSNGYTF	TGTGCCAGCAGCTACGACAGAAGTAATGGCTACACCTTC
-	15	-	TRBV6-1	TRBJ1-5	CASRPGNPSNQPQHF	TGTGCCAGCAGGCCGGGCAACCCTAGCAATCAGCCCCAGCATTTT
TRBD1	15	few	TRBV28	TRBJ1-5	CASSTWTGGNQPQHF	TGTGCCAGCAGTACCTGGACAGGGGGTAATCAGCCCCAGCATTTT
-	14	many	TRBV5-4	TRBJ2-7	CASSLGRGSYEQYF	TGTGCCAGCAGCTTGGGCCGCGGCTCCTACGAGCAGTACTTC
-	15	few	TRBV27	TRBJ2-2	CASSLYRGRTGELFF	TGTGCCAGCAGTTTATACAGAGGGCGGACCGGGGAGCTGTTTTTT
-	14	once	TRBV20-1	TRBJ2-7	CSARKVDSSYVQYF	TGCAGTGCTCGAAAAGTGGACAGCTCCTACGTGCAGTACTTC
-	12	-	TRBV2	TRBJ2-5	CASSGLSETQYF	TGTGCCAGCAGTGGGCTTTCAGAGACCCAGTACTTC
-	12	-	TRBV28	TRBJ2-7	CASSFGPYEQYF	TGTGCCAGCAGTTTCGGTCCTTACGAGCAGTACTTC